A single sample is the source of the 4 T cell receptor beta chains below, sequenced in a study of cytomegalovirus exposure and HLA in healthy donors. The PCR ran on 60 Vbeta and 13 Jbeta primers. Repertoires were generated with immunoSEQ multiplex PCR, while TCRdb's copy carries only in-frame clones and drops some. The repertoire includes roughly 150,000 clones, around two thirds of them detected once, and 8% to 13% sits in the top ten. Input material: PBMCs. The receptor source for this set is a man aged 25 to 45 in good health and CMV-seropositive.

V is TRBV7-2 and J is TRBJ1-5; no clear D gene. Trimming shortened V by 3 bases and J by 0 bases, and 9 bases separated the two germline ends. Germline assignment: CDR1 SGHTA and CDR2 FQGNSA. The CDR3 covers 15 residues. CDR3 DNA: TGTGCCAGCAGCTTTTCTCCAGATAGCAATCAGCCCCAGCATTTT. Its translation is CASSFSPDSNQPQHF.

The chain carries TRBV19 and TRBJ2-7; D is undetermined. V lost 1 base and J lost 3, with 10 bases in between. Looked up from germline, CDR1 is LNHDA and CDR2 is SQIVND (reference sequence). The CDR3 is 14 residues long. The CDR3 sequence: CASSIVPDSYEQYF. The CDR3 DNA follows: TGTGCCAGTAGTATAGTCCCCGATAGCTACGAGCAGTACTTC. Drawing the rest from reference TRBV19 and TRBJ2-7, the complete variable domain is DGGITQSPKYLFRKEGQNVTLSCEQNLNHDAMYWYRQDPGQGLRLIYYSQIVNDFQKGDIAEGYSVSREKKESFPLTVTSAQKNPTAFYLCASSIVPDSYEQYFGPGTRLTVT.

This chain connects TRBV2 to TRBJ2-3; 7 positions agree with TRBD2. There are 15 residues in the CDR3. Germline V gives CDR1 SNHLY, CDR2 FYNNEI. The V segment lost 6 bases and the J segment 2 bases; nucleotides outside the gene matches: 8. In nucleotides, the CDR3 is TGTGCCAGCAGCCCGCCTAGCGGTTTCACAGATACGCAGTATTTT. Amino acid sequence: CASSPPSGFTDTQYF.

The V and J genes are TRBV27 and TRBJ2-3; 8 positions match TRBD2. Trimming took 4 bases from V and 4 from J; bases not matched to a gene: 10. Germline V gives CDR1 MNHEY, CDR2 SMNVEV (reference sequence). This CDR3 region has 16 residues. This chain's CDR3 is CASSSGLALSADTQYF. The CDR3 DNA reads as TGTGCCAGCAGTTCAGGACTAGCCCTGAGCGCAGATACGCAGTATTTT.